Here is one T cell receptor (beta chain) with its context. Its antigen is as yet unknown. Profiled with immunoSEQ multiplex PCR; TCRdb holds only in-frame clones, not every one. The table lists around 140,000 clones, about 92% of them singletons, with approximately 5% in the top ten. This sample was taken from a study of T cell responses to AZD1222 COVID-19 vaccine. Study summary: Whether given at about 4 or about 12 weeks, second doses were pooled. Study results and limitations: It was only after the peak T cell response that any repertoires were sampled. Only a handful of individuals given AZD1222 were seropositive at baseline.

Trimming removed 4 bases at V and 6 bases at J, with 10 bases between. This CDR3 is built from 12 residues. CDR1 is SGHDT, CDR2 YYEEEE, per germline. This sample comprised peripheral blood, obtained on day 0 of AZD1222 vaccination. The chain couples TRBV5-6 to TRBJ1-2, with D unresolved. This receptor was identified in an adult in good health. This CDR3 is CASSIRLDGYTF. The DNA of the CDR3 is TGTGCCAGCAGCATTCGACTGGATGGCTACACCTTC. Full variable domain (remainder filled in from reference TRBV5-6 and TRBJ1-2): DAGVTQSPTHLIKTRGQQVTLRCSPKSGHDTVSWYQQALGQGPQFIFQYYEEEERQRGNFPDRFSGHQFPNYSSELNVNALLLGDSALYLCASSIRLDGYTFGSGTRLTVV.